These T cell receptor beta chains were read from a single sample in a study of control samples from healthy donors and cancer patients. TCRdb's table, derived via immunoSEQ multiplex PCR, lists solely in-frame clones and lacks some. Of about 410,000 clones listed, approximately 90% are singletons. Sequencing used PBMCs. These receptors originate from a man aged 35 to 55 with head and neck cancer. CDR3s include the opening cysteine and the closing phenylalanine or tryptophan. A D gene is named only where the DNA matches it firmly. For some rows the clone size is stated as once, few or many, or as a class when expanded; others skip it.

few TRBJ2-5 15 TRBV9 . TGTGCCAGCAGCGTAGACTTAGCGAGGGAAGAGACCCAGTACTTC CASSVDLAREETQYF
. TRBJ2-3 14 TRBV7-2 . TGTGCCAGCAGCTTTCTCCCTAGCACAGATACGCAGTATTTT CASSFLPSTDTQYF
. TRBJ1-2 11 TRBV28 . TGTGCCAGCAGTGCCCTCTATGGCTACACCTTC CASSALYGYTF
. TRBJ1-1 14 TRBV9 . TGTGCCAGCAGCGTAGCGGGGTGGGGCACTGAAGCTTTCTTT CASSVAGWGTEAFF
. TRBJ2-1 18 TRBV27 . TGTGCCAGCAGGGGGTTCGGTACAGGTCCGAGACTATACAATGAGCAGTTCTTC CASRGFGTGPRLYNEQFF
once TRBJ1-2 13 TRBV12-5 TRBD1 TGTGCTAGTGGTTTGGGGACAGGCGGCGGCTACACCTTC CASGLGTGGGYTF
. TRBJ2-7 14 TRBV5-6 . TGTGCCAGCACTGTAGAAGGGCTAGTCTACGAGCAGTACTTC CASTVEGLVYEQYF
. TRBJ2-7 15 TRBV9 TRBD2 TGTGCCAGCAGCCCTCGACTAGCGGAATCCTACGAGCAGTACTTC CASSPRLAESYEQYF
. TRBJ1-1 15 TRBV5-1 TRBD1 TGCGCCAGCAGCTTCGAAGGACAGGGGAACACTGAAGCTTTCTTT CASSFEGQGNTEAFF
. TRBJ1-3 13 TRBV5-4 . TGTGCCAGCAGCTATCCCAGGGGAAACACCATATATTTT CASSYPRGNTIYF
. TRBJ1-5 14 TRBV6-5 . TGTGCCAGCAGTCCGGGGGGCATCAATCAGCCCCAGCATTTT CASSPGGINQPQHF
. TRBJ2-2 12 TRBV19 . TGTGCCAGTAGTATGGCTGATGGGGAGCTGTTTTTT CASSMADGELFF
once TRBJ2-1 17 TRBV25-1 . TGTGCCAGCAGTGGGCCCGGGACACAATTGGGAGGGAATGAGCAGTTCTTC CASSGPGTQLGGNEQFF
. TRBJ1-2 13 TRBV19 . TGTGCCAGTAGCAGGACACCGAACTATGGCTACACCTTC CASSRTPNYGYTF
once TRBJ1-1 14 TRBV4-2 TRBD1 TGTGCCAGCAGCTACACAGGGGCGGGTACTGAAGCTTTCTTT CASSYTGAGTEAFF
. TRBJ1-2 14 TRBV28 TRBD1 TGTGCCAGCAGTTGGACAGGGGGTGTTACTGGCTACACCTTC CASSWTGGVTGYTF
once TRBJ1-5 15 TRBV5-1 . TGCGCCAGCAGCCTGGGACACAATAGCAATCAGCCCCAGCATTTT CASSLGHNSNQPQHF
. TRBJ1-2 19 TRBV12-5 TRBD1 TGTGCTAGTGGTCCCGACCCCCGGACAGGGTCTCCTTCCTTCTATGGCTACACCTTC CASGPDPRTGSPSFYGYTF
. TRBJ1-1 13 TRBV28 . TGTGCCAGCAGATTCGAAAAGAAGGACGAAGCTTTCTTT CASRFEKKDEAFF
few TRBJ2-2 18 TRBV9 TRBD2 TGTGCCAGCAGCGCCGGACTAGCGGGAGGCCCGAACACCGGGGAGCTGTTTTTT CASSAGLAGGPNTGELFF
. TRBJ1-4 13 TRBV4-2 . TGTGCCAGCAGCCAAGAACCTAATGAAAAACTGTTTTTT CASSQEPNEKLFF
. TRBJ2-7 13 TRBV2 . TGTGCCACCAGTGGCAGACGTGGTTTCGAGCAGTACTTC CATSGRRGFEQYF
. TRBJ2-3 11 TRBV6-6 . TGTGCCAGCAGTTACTCCGATACGCAGTATTTT CASSYSDTQYF
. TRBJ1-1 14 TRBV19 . TGTGCCAGTAGTATGAAGGGCATGAACACTGAAGCTTTCTTT CASSMKGMNTEAFF
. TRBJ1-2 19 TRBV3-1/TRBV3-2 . TGTGCCAGCAGCCCTCTAATGGCGCAGGGGACGCGCCCTAACTATGGCTACACCTTC CASSPLMAQGTRPNYGYTF
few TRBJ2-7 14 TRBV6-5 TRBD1 TGTGCCAGCAGCTGGGGGGACAGGGCCCACGAGCAGTACTTC CASSWGDRAHEQYF
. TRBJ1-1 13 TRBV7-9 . TGTGCCAGCAGCTTGTGGGAAAACACTGAAGCTTTCTTT CASSLWENTEAFF
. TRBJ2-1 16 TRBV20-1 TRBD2 TGCAGTGCTAGTTTTGGACGGCTAGCGGGAGCCGGTGAGCAGTTCTTC CSASFGRLAGAGEQFF
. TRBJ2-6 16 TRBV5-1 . TGCGCCAGCAGCTCCCTAGAGGGGACTGGGGCCAACGTCCTGACTTTC CASSSLEGTGANVLTF
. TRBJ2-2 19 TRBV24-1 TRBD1 TGTGCCACCAGTGACCCGGGACAGAAAGCAAGATCGAACACCGGGGAGCTGTTTTTT CATSDPGQKARSNTGELFF
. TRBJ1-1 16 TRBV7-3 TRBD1 TGTGCCAGCAGCCTACAAGGGGGAGGGGGCGGCACTGAAGCTTTCTTT CASSLQGGGGGTEAFF
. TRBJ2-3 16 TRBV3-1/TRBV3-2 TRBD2 TGTGCCAGCAGCCAAATAACTAGCGACTTCACAGATACGCAGTATTTT CASSQITSDFTDTQYF
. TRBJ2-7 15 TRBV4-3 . TGCGCCAGCAGCCAAGATCTTGGCAGGGAGCACGAGCAGTACTTC CASSQDLGREHEQYF
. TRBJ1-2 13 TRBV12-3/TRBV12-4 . TGTGCCAGCAGTTCCGGGACGGTCTATGGCTACACCTTC CASSSGTVYGYTF
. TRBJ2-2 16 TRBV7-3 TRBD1 TGTGCCAGCAGCTTATTACCACAGGGGACCACCGGGGAGCTGTTTTTT CASSLLPQGTTGELFF
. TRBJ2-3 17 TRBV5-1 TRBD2 TGCGCCAGCAGCTCTTTCCCCAGCGGGGGGATTCCAGATACGCAGTATTTT CASSSFPSGGIPDTQYF
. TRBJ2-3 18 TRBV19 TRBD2 TGTGCCAGTAGCAAACTAGCGGGATCCGCTCCTAGCACAGATACGCAGTATTTT CASSKLAGSAPSTDTQYF
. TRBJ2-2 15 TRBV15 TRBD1 TGTGCCACCAGCAGACGGACAGGGAACACCGGGGAGCTGTTTTTT CATSRRTGNTGELFF
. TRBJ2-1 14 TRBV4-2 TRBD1 TGTGCCAGCAGCCGTCCGGGACAGGACAATGAGCAGTTCTTC CASSRPGQDNEQFF